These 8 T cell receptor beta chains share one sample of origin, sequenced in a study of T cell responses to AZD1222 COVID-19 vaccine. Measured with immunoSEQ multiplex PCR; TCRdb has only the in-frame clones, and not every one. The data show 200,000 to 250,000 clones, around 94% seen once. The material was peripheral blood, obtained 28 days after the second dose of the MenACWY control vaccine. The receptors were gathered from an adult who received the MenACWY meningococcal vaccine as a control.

The CDR3 spells CASSDRTGNNYGYTF. In DNA form, the CDR3 reads TGTGCCAGCAGCGATAGGACAGGGAATAACTATGGCTACACCTTC. The chain recombines TRBV6-5 with TRBJ1-2, with 8 bases that match TRBD1. V lost 6 bases, J lost 1 base, and 7 bases stayed unmatched. The CDR3 is 15 amino acids. CDR1 is MNHEY and CDR2 is SVGAGI in the germline V gene.

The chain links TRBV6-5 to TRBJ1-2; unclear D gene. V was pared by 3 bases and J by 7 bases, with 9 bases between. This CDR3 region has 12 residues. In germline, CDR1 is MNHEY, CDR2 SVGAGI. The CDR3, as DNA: TGTGCCAGCAGTTATCTGGACGTTGGCTACACCTTC. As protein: CASSYLDVGYTF.

CDR3 in amino acids: CASSEWQDNQPQHF. The CDR3 region has the DNA TGTGCCAGCAGTGAATGGCAGGACAATCAGCCCCAGCATTTT. V is TRBV2 and J is TRBJ1-5; D gene unclear. Per the germline V gene, CDR1 is SNHLY and CDR2 is FYNNEI. V shed 2 bases and J shed 3 bases, with 8 bases lying between them. The CDR3 consists of 14 residues.

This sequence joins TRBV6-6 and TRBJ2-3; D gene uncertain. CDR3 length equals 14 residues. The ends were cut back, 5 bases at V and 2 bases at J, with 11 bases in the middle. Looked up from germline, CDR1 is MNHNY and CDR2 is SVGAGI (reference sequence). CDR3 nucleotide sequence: TGTGCCAGCAGTCGCCGGGCAGACACAGATACGCAGTATTTT. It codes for CASSRRADTDTQYF.

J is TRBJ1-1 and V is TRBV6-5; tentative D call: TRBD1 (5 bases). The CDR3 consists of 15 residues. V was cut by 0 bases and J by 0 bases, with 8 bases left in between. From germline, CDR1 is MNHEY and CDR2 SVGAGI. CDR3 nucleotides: TGTGCCAGCAGTTACTCTGCAGGGCTGAACACTGAAGCTTTCTTT. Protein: CASSYSAGLNTEAFF.

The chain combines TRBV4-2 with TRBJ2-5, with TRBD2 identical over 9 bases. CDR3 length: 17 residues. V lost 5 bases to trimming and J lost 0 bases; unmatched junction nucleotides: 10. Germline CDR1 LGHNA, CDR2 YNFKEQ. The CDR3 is CASSEGLASPNQETQYF. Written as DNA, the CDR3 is TGTGCCAGCAGCGAGGGACTAGCCTCCCCAAACCAAGAGACCCAGTACTTC.

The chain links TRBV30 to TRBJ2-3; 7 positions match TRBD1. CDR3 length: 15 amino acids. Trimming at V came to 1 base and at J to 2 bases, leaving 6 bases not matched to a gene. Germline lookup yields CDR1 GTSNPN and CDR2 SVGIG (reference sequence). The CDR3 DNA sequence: TGTGCCTGGAGTGCGCAGGGGGTTCTCACAGATACGCAGTATTTT. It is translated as CAWSAQGVLTDTQYF.

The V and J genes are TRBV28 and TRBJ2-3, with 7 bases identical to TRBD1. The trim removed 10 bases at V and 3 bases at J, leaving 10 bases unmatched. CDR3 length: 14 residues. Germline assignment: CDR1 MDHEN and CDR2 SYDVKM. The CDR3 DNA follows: TGTGCCATAATCTCCGCAGGGGGAACAGATACGCAGTATTTT. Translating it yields CAIISAGGTDTQYF.